What follows describes a single T cell receptor beta chain. The antigen remains undetermined. The data are from a study of T cell repertoires in cytomegalovirus infection. Study background: Indications came from public TCR beta signatures; they pointed to CMV infection and to a matching HLA type.

V shed 5 bases and J 8 bases; nucleotides not matched to a gene: 6. Germline values: CDR1 SEHNR, CDR2 FQNEAQ (reference sequence). This CDR3 is 14 amino acids long. TCRdb redid the calling of the reads with MiXCR, one entry per CDR3 protein. The sample consists of roughly 720,000 distinct CDR3 sequences, less than 40% of them appearing once. Study conclusions and caveats: Dominating the ex vivo response were TCR beta clonotypes that were CMV-specific and HLA-C-restricted. The cumulative frequency of public TCR beta families distinguished individuals who carried CMV together with the relevant HLA.

This sequence was found in a human donor in good health (CMV status not recorded). Some clones in this sample may be carry-over from other donors' samples. J is TRBJ1-4 and V is TRBV7-9; 9 bases are a match to TRBD1. The sample consisted of PBMCs. In DNA form, the CDR3 reads TGTGCCAGCAGCCGACAGGGGGTTTCCGAAAAACTGTTTTTT. Translation gives CASSRQGVSEKLFF.